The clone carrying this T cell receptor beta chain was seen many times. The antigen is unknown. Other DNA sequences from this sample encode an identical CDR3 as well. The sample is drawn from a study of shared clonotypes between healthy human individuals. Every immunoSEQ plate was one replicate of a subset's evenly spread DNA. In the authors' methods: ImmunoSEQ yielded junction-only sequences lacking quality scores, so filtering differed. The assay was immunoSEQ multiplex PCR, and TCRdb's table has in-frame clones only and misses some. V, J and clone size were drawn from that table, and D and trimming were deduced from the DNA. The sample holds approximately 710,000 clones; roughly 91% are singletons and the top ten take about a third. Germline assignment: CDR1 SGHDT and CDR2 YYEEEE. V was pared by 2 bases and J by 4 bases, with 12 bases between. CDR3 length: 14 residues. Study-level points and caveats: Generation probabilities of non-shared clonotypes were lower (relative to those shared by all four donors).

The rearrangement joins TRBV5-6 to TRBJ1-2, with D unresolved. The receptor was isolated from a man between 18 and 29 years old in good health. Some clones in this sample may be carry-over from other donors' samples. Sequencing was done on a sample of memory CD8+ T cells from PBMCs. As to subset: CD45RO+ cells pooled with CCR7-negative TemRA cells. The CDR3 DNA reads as TGTGCCAGCAGCTTTTGGGAGGGTACCTATGGCTACACCTTC. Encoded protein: CASSFWEGTYGYTF.